This T cell receptor (beta chain) was captured in a study of radiotherapy plus CTLA-4 blockade in lung cancer. Whole-study context: Disease control reached around 30%, with objective responses in 15% to 20%. General study results and limits: Blood-borne expansion of tumor-derived TCR clones followed radiotherapy plus ipilimumab.

Concerning this clone itself: No antigen is known for it.

The trim removed 1 base at V and 0 bases at J, leaving 4 bases unmatched. CDR1 and CDR2 (germline): SGHDT, YYEEEE. CDR3 length: 16 amino acids. Profiled with immunoSEQ multiplex PCR; TCRdb holds only in-frame clones, not every one. The repertoire holds roughly 42,000 clones, with roughly 65% as singletons. Specimen: peripheral blood, collected from a patient treated with radiotherapy plus ipilimumab. The origin of this receptor is a human donor with non-small cell lung cancer who had a partial response to radiotherapy plus ipilimumab. The rearrangement links TRBV5-6 to TRBJ2-7; 10 bases agree with TRBD2. The CDR3 reads CASSLKLAGSSYEQYF. DNA of the CDR3: TGTGCCAGCAGCTTGAAACTAGCGGGAAGCTCCTACGAGCAGTACTTC.